A selection of T cell receptor beta chains follows, all from one sample in a study of T cell repertoires in cytomegalovirus infection. TCRdb called the reads again in MiXCR, with one record for every CDR3 protein. Of roughly 250,000 distinct CDR3 sequences in the sample, over 20% were seen once. The sample taken for sequencing was CD8+ T cells from PBMCs. The receptor set was obtained from a human donor in good health (CMV status not recorded). Some clones in this sample may be carry-over from other donors' samples. Both conserved end residues are trimmed from each CDR3. The D gene is left open where the match is weak.

CDR3aa	v_gene	d_gene
ASSFPRVPYKQY	TRBV7-3	NA
ASSLRGHLFGYEQY	TRBV28	NA
SASGQGKDQPQH	TRBV20-1	TRBD1
ASSSEQGNTEAF	TRBV7-4	NA
AITGLSPNTGELF	TRBV2	NA
SARMGTNNEQF	TRBV20-1	TRBD2
ASRSGDGETQY	TRBV7-2	NA
ASSLLGGGGEEQY	TRBV7-2	TRBD2
ASSLAQGLDVLWPPPDTQY	TRBV7-9	NA
ASMGGDTEAF	TRBV10-2	NA
ASSLQGADSGANVLT	TRBV7-6	TRBD1
ASSPNRGLNTEAF	TRBV11-1	NA
ASSSQGYTEAF	TRBV25-1	NA
ANSSETGAGTEAF	TRBV6-5	TRBD1
SVREPYGYT	TRBV29-1	NA
ASSQMSGGNEQF	TRBV4-1	NA
SASQQNTEAF	TRBV20-1	NA
ATKKEETYEQY	TRBV24-1	NA
ASRGDATGELF	TRBV9	NA
ATSEPGSYEQY	TRBV24-1	NA
SAAGTWIHNEQF	TRBV20-1	NA
ATSRGTALNYGYT	TRBV15	NA
ASSYLGQDYT	TRBV7-9	TRBD1
ASSFDGSYNEQF	TRBV7-2	NA
ASSFTGGPDNEQF	TRBV7-9	TRBD2
ASSQGAGREQY	TRBV4-2	NA
ASSPLAGDGHEQF	TRBV6-1	TRBD2
SARDWGQSNQPQH	TRBV20-1	TRBD1
ASSLKGGETQY	TRBV6-1	TRBD2
SAREGGTDDEQY	TRBV20-1	NA
SASDGYIQY	TRBV20-1	NA